This TCR beta chain emerged from a study of shared clonotypes between healthy human individuals. At the level of the study: Participating donors consisted of a couple of women and a few men aged 18 to 49. General observations from the study: Only blood samples were collected, and tissue repertoires likely differ.

J lost 6 bases, V lost 5 bases, and 5 bases had no gene match. From germline, CDR1 is SGHTA and CDR2 FQGTGA. The CDR3 totals 16 residues. There are a few counts of this clone. Its antigen is unidentified. The repertoire was sequenced with immunoSEQ multiplex PCR; TCRdb's copy has only in-frame clones and lacks some. The sample consists of some 470,000 clones, about three quarters of them appearing once. This receptor was identified in a woman aged 40 to 55 in good health. Some clones in this sample may be carry-over from other donors' samples. The specimen sequenced was PBMCs. The V call is TRBV7-3, the J call TRBJ2-3; 16 bases agree with TRBD2. CDR3 amino acids: CASSGPGLAGGDTQYF. CDR3 DNA: TGTGCCAGCAGCGGACCGGGACTAGCGGGAGGGGATACGCAGTATTTT.